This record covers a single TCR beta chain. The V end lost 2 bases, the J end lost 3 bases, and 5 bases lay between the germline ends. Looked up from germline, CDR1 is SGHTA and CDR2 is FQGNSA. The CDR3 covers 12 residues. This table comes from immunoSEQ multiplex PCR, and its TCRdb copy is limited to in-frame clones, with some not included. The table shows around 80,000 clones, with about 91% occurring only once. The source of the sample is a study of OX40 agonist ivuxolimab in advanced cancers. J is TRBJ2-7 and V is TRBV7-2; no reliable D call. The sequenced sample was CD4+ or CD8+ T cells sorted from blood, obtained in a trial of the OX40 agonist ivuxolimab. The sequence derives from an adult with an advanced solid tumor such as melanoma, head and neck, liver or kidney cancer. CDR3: CASSLYYYEQYF. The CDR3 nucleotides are TGTGCCAGCAGCTTATATTACTACGAGCAGTACTTC.